Below, 7 T cell receptor beta chains from the same sample are listed, as sequenced in a study of sequential checkpoint blockade in melanoma. Method: immunoSEQ multiplex PCR; TCRdb's copy keeps in-frame clones and lacks some. Of roughly 20,000 clones in the sample, around four fifths were seen once. Treatment: randomized to nivolumab then ipilimumab (arm A) or the reverse (arm B). The starting material was CD8+ T cells sorted from blood (inferred from file names), obtained from a patient given nivolumab and ipilimumab in sequence. The receptors were gathered from a human donor with melanoma.

This chain joins TRBV14 and TRBJ2-1; D ambiguous. V gave up 3 bases and J gave up 7 bases, with 10 bases separating them. Germline assignment: CDR1 SGHDN and CDR2 FVKESK. The CDR3 runs to 13 residues. The CDR3: CASSHKSENEQFF. The CDR3 nucleotides are TGTGCCAGCAGCCATAAGAGTGAAAATGAGCAGTTCTTC.

In its sample, this clone was seen a few times. The chain joins TRBV9 to TRBJ2-1, with D perhaps matching TRBD2 (5 bases). V was shortened by 4 bases and J by 10 bases, with 15 bases between the two germline ends. The CDR3 runs 13 residues. Per germline, CDR1 SGDLS and CDR2 YYNGEE. In DNA, the CDR3 is TGTGCCAGCAGCTTCAGACTTGGGGAGGAGCAGTTCTTC. This sequence encodes CASSFRLGEEQFF.

The rearrangement joins TRBV5-1 to TRBJ2-3, with 8 positions matching TRBD2. Looked up from germline, CDR1 is SGHRS and CDR2 is YFSETQ. The CDR3 loop spans 15 amino acids. Trimming took 4 bases from V and 3 from J; bases not matched to a gene: 7. The CDR3 coding sequence is TGCGCCAGCAGCCCCGTCCGGGGGGGAACAGATACGCAGTATTTT. This sequence encodes CASSPVRGGTDTQYF.

The chain joins TRBV7-9 to TRBJ2-2; a weak D match, TRBD2 (5 bases). CDR3 size: 13 residues. The ends were cut back, 3 bases at V and 3 bases at J, with 5 bases in the middle. Per the germline V gene, CDR1 is SEHNR and CDR2 is FQNEAQ (reference sequence). CDR3 in amino acids: CASSFGDTGELFF. For the CDR3, the DNA is TGTGCCAGCAGCTTCGGGGACACCGGGGAGCTGTTTTTT.

The J gene is TRBJ1-1, the V gene TRBV30; weak D call: TRBD1 (5 bases). Trimming stripped 0 bases from V and 3 bases from J, with 8 bases between. The CDR3 is 13 residues long. Germline V CDR1 and CDR2: GTSNPN, SVGIG (reference sequence). The CDR3 protein is CAWSVVGDTEAFF. The CDR3 DNA reads as TGTGCCTGGAGTGTGGTAGGGGACACTGAAGCTTTCTTT.

The V gene is TRBV7-9, the J gene TRBJ2-3; D may be TRBD2 (5 bases). Deletions cut 2 bases from V and 3 bases from J, with 21 bases between. CDR3 size: 18 residues. The germline V gene encodes CDR1 SEHNR and CDR2 FQNEAQ (reference sequence). The CDR3 DNA sequence: TGTGCCAGCAGCTTAAAAGCCCTTTCGGGGAAACCAACAGATACGCAGTATTTT. Protein: CASSLKALSGKPTDTQYF.

This chain joins TRBV6-6 and TRBJ1-1, with D perhaps matching TRBD1 (6 bases). The CDR3 has 11 amino acids. Looked up from germline, CDR1 is MNHNY and CDR2 is SVGAGI (reference sequence). With 7 bases removed from V and 11 bases from J, the gap between germline ends came to 14 bases. CDR3 nucleotides: TGTGCCAGCAACCTAAGACAGGAGGCTTTCTTT. Protein sequence: CASNLRQEAFF.